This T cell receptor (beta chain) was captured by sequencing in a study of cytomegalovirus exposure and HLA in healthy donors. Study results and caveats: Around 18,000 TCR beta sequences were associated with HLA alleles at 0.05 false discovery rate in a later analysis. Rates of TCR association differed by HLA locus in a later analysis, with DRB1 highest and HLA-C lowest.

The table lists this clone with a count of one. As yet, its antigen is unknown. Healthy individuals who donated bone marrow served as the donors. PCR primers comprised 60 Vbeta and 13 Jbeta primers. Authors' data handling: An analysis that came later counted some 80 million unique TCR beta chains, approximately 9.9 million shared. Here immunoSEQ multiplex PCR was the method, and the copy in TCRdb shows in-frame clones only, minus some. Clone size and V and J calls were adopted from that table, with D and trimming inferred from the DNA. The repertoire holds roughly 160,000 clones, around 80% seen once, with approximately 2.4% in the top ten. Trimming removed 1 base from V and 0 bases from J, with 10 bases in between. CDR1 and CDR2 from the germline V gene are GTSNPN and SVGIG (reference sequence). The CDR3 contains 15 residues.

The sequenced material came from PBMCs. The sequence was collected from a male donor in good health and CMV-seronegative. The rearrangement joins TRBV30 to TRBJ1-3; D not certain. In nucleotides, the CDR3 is TGTGCCTGGAGTGGGGAGGCCTTCTCTGGAAACACCATATATTTT. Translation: CAWSGEAFSGNTIYF.